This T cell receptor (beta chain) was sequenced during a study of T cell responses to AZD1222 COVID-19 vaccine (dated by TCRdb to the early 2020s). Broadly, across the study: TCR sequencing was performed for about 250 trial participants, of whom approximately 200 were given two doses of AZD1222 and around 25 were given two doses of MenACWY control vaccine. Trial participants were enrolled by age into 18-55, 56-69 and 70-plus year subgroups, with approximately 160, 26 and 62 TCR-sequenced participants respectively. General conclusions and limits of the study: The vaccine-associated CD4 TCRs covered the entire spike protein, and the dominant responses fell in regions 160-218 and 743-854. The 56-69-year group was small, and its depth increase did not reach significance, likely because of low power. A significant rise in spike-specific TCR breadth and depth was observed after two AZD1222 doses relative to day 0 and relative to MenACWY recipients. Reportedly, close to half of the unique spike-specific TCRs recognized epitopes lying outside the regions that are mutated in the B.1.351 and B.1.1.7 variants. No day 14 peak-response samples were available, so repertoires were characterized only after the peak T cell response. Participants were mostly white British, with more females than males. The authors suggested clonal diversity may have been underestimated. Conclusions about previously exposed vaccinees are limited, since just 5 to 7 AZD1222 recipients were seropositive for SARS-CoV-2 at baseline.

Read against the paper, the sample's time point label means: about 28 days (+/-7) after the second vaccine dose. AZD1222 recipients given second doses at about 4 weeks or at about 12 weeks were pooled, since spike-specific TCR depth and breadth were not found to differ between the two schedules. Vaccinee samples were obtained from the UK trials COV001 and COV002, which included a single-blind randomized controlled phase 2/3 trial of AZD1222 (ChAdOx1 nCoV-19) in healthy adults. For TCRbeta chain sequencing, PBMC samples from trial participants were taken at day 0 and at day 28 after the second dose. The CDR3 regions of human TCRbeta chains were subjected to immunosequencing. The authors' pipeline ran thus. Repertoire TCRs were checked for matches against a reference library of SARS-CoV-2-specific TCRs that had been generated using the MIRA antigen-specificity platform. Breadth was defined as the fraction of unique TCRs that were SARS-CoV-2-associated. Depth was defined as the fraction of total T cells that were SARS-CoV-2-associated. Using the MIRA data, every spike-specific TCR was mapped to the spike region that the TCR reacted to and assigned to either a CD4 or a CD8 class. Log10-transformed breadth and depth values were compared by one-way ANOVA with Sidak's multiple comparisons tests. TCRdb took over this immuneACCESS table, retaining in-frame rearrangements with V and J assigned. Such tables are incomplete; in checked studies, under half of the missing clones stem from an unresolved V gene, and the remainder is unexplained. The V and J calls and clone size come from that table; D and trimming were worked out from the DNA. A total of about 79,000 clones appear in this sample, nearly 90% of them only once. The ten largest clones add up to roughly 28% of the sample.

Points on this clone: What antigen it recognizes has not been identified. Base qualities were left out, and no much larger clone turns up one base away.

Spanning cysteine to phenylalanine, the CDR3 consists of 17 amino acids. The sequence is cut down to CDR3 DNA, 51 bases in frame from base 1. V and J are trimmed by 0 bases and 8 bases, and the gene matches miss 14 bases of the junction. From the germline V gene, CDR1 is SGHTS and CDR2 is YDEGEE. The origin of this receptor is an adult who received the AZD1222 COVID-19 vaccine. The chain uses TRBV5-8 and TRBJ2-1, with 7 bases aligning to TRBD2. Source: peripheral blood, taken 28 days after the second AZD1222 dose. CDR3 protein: CASSLALLAPSGDEQFF. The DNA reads TGTGCCAGCAGCTTGGCCTTACTAGCGCCAAGCGGAGATGAGCAGTTCTTC.